This T cell receptor beta chain was documented in a study of shared clonotypes between healthy human individuals. CDR1 and CDR2 (germline): SGHDT, YYEEEE. The CDR3 runs 13 residues. V was shortened by 2 bases and J by 1 base, with 4 bases between the two germline ends. The method was immunoSEQ multiplex PCR; TCRdb's version includes in-frame clones alone and lacks a portion of them. The table lists about 600,000 clones, approximately 97% of them singletons. Each donor was a Caucasian adult residing in Nashville, Tennessee. Sequenced material: naive CD4+ T cells sorted from blood. Subset indicated: CD45RA+ positively selected. This TCR was sampled from a woman in her twenties or thirties in good health. This chain uses TRBV5-6 with TRBJ1-3; D gene uncertain. CDR3 region: CASSFDSGNTIYF. DNA of the CDR3: TGTGCCAGCAGCTTCGATTCTGGAAACACCATATATTTT.